This T cell receptor beta chain was identified during a study of T-cell memory formation after mild COVID-19 (dated by TCRdb to about 2021). Background on the whole study: Most TCR sequence clusters were specific to one of the two donors. Longitudinal TCRalpha and TCRbeta repertoire sequencing tracked T-cell clones expanding and contracting after mild COVID-19 in two donors. Two young, previously healthy adult volunteers, one female and one male, were included in the cohort.

Ficoll-Paque density gradient centrifugation was used to isolate PBMCs. This clonotype was recorded a few times. No cognate antigen has been identified for it. No much larger clonotype is one base removed from it; base qualities were not supplied. General findings and caveats noted by the study authors: Whether the second-wave clones peaking on day 37 were SARS-CoV-2 specific was not confirmed. Some responding clones were found in pre-infection memory, which suggests that pre-existing cross-reactive memory T cells took part in the SARS-CoV-2 response. Clones contracting from day 15 to 85 had balanced CD4/CD8 phenotypes, while a second wave expanding from day 15 to 37 was biased towards CD4+. Contracting CD4+ clones turned up mainly in the CM and EM memory subsets, whereas EMRA was where CD8+ clones were enriched. Only a couple of mild cases were covered by the study, and larger cohorts that include severe cases with pre-infection samples were considered necessary.

TCRdb records Illumina NovaSeq 6000 as the sequencer. Using 5'RACE with constant-segment primers, TCRalpha and TCRbeta cDNA libraries were constructed, with sample barcodes and unique molecular identifiers added in the process. Trizol reagent was used to extract RNA from every sample. Library amplification was performed in two PCR steps, and a second sample barcode and Illumina TruSeq adapters were introduced in the second step. Sequencing of the libraries was done on an Illumina NovaSeq, producing 2 x 150 bp paired-end reads. The paper's data handling went like this. With migec v1.2.7, reads were demultiplexed and then collapsed into UMI-guided consensus sequences. Using mixcr v2.1.11, UMI consensuses were aligned to TRA and TRB V and J templates and then assembled into clonotypes. A clonotype was counted as expanded or contracted only when both edgeR and NoisET called the clonotype significant, with the noise models trained on biological replicates. For edgeR calls, the thresholds were a false discovery rate-adjusted p below 0.01 and a log2 fold-change of 1. As an exploratory analysis of dynamics, max-normalized trajectories of the 1000 most abundant clonotypes were examined with PCA combined with hierarchical clustering. Separately sequenced CD4+ and CD8+ repertoires were used to assign the CD4 or CD8 phenotype of responding clones. TCRdb applied fastp at Q25 and MiXCR to the public reads, then kept only in-frame beta chains. Each CDR3 protein appears once, grouped with its most common genes and DNA. TCRdb's processing, not the authors', yielded these V and J calls. This sample has around 400,000 distinct CDR3 sequences in its table, and 24% of those were observed once. In total, the top ten clones hold around 8.8% of the sample.

This TCR was sampled from an adult woman who had mild COVID-19 (a few samples of this study predate the infection). The sample titles of this study are shuffled in the database, so cell type and time point are left out; the donor was told from shared clones. The source material was PBMCs or a T cell subset sorted from them (not recorded which).

The CDR3 protein is CASSLAGEGNIQYF. Read as DNA, the sequence is TGTGCCAGCAGCTTAGCGGGAGAAGGGAACATTCAGTACTTC. The sequence is built from TRBV7-6 and TRBJ2-4; TRBD2 might be the D gene, on 5 matching bases. CDR1 and CDR2 were assigned from the germline V gene as SGHVS and FNYEAQ. V is clipped by 0 bases and J by 7 bases, and the sequence between their germline boundaries is 10 bases long. Taken from cysteine to phenylalanine, the CDR3 has 14 residues. The entry retains the CDR3 DNA only, 42 bases that are in frame from base 1.